The 30 T cell receptor beta chains presented below share a single source sample, sequenced in a study of post-analysis software for immune sequencing data. Whole-study results and caveats: With TRBV5-6, TRBV5-1 and TRBV20-1 included, several TRBV segments were more frequent in patients than in controls.

These receptors have no known antigen. TCR beta cDNA libraries had unique molecular identifiers. TCRdb itself ran the PCR reads through MiXCR, one entry per CDR3 protein. The repertoire consists of just over 250,000 distinct CDR3 sequences, with approximately 34% occurring once and the leading ten covering under 5.5%. Sequenced input: blood. The receptors stem from a girl aged 10-17 years with multiple sclerosis.

The sample holds many counts of this clonotype. V and J are TRBV20-1 and TRBJ1-6, with a possible D match to TRBD1 (5 bases). The CDR3 runs 13 residues. Trimming took off 3 bases at V and 8 bases at J, with 11 bases between the two ends. Germline values: CDR1 DFQATT, CDR2 SNEGSKA (reference sequence). CDR3 loop: CSASGTVDSPLHF. In nucleotides, the CDR3 is TGCAGTGCTAGTGGGACCGTCGATTCACCCCTCCACTTT.

This rearrangement joins TRBV11-3 to TRBJ2-1; D call uncertain. V lost 1 base and J 7 bases, leaving 8 bases between the germline ends. The CDR3 contains 13 residues. Germline CDR1 is SGHNT and CDR2 is YENEEA. The DNA for the CDR3 is TGTGCCAGCAGCTTAGCTGTGAGAAATGAGCAGTTCTTC. Translating gives CASSLAVRNEQFF.

The J gene is TRBJ2-5, the V gene TRBV6-5, with TRBD1 identical over 9 bases. Germline assignment: CDR1 MNHEY and CDR2 SVGAGI. V was clipped by 2 bases and J by 11 bases; unmatched bases: 12. There are 15 residues in the CDR3. In DNA form, the CDR3 reads TGTGCCAGCAGTTACGGGACAGGGTGTACAGATACGCAGTACTTC. Its protein product is CASSYGTGCTDTQYF.

Many counts were recorded for this clonotype. The rearrangement links TRBV6-4 to TRBJ1-1; no reliable D call. The CDR3 consists of 13 residues. CDR1 and CDR2 from the germline V gene are MRHNA and SNTAGT. V dropped 5 bases and J dropped 2 bases, with 9 bases sitting between them. The CDR3 nucleotides read TGTGCCAGCAGTCGGGTCCGCAACACTGAAGCTTTCTTT. Its translation is CASSRVRNTEAFF.

This clonotype turned up a few times. One junction end does not reproduce the germline sequence, and a read error may be involved. V and J are TRBV6-1 and TRBJ1-5; 7 nucleotides match TRBD1. Looked up from germline, CDR1 is MNHNS and CDR2 is SASEGT. The CDR3 spans 13 residues. CDR3 amino acids: CASSATGIQPRHF. CDR3 in DNA: TGTGCCAGCAGTGCGACAGGGATTCAGCCCCGGCATTTT.

The chain joins TRBV28 to TRBJ2-3; TRBD2 is a possible D gene (5 bases). V was trimmed by 10 bases and J by 2 bases, leaving 10 bases between them. CDR3 length: 12 amino acids. Germline assignment: CDR1 MDHEN and CDR2 SYDVKM. The CDR3 protein is CATEDSTDTQYF. DNA for the CDR3: TGTGCCACCGAGGACTCCACAGATACGCAGTATTTT.

This chain joins TRBV2 and TRBJ1-1; D gene uncertain. Germline CDR1 reads SNHLY; CDR2 reads FYNNEI. Trimming stripped 7 bases from V and 8 bases from J, with 8 bases between. This CDR3 is 10 amino acids long. The CDR3 loop reads CASIVGEAFF. The CDR3 DNA is TGTGCCAGCATCGTGGGCGAAGCTTTCTTT.

This clonotype was counted at least ten times. V gene TRBV20-1 combines with J gene TRBJ2-7; either TRBD1 or TRBD2 may fit D (5 bases each). The CDR3 has 14 residues. Between the trimmed V and J ends, which lost 0 bases and 3 bases, there was a span of 12 bases. In germline, CDR1 is DFQATT, CDR2 SNEGSKA (reference sequence). The CDR3 protein is CSARDSGGIYEQYF. CDR3 DNA: TGCAGTGCTAGAGACTCTGGGGGAATCTACGAGCAGTACTTC.

Only a few counts were recorded for this clonotype. V and J are TRBV4-1 and TRBJ2-5; 9 positions agree with TRBD2. Per the germline V gene, CDR1 is MGHRA and CDR2 is YSYEKL. CDR3 length: 16 amino acids. Trimming at V came to 4 bases and at J to 11 bases, leaving 17 bases not matched to a gene. CDR3 protein: CASSRVSGGRNNEQYF. The CDR3 nucleotides are TGCGCCAGCAGCCGGGTTAGCGGGGGCCGTAACAATGAGCAGTACTTC.

This clonotype was recorded at least ten times. This chain uses TRBV5-1 with TRBJ1-1; D ambiguous. CDR3 length: 13 residues. With 7 bases removed from V and 5 bases from J, the gap between germline ends came to 15 bases. Looked up from germline, CDR1 is SGHRS and CDR2 is YFSETQ. The CDR3 here is CASHYREQTEAFF. The CDR3 region has the DNA TGCGCCAGCCATTACCGGGAGCAGACTGAAGCTTTCTTT.

The J gene is TRBJ1-1, the V gene TRBV5-1; tentative D call: TRBD1 (5 bases). From germline, CDR1 is SGHRS and CDR2 YFSETQ. Trimming cost V 4 bases and J 1 base, with 17 bases left between them. The CDR3 is 16 residues long. The CDR3 bases are TGCGCCAGCAGCGGGGGGGTGCCTATGGGGAACACTGAAGCTTTCTTT. Protein sequence: CASSGGVPMGNTEAFF. Looking up the rest from reference TRBV5-1 and TRBJ1-1 gives the full variable domain: KAGVTQTPRYLIKTRGQQVTLSCSPISGHRSVSWYQQTPGQGLQFLFEYFSETQRNKGNFPGRFSGRQFSNSRSEMNVSTLELGDSALYLCASSGGVPMGNTEAFFGQGTRLTVV.

Details on this clonotype: A much larger clonotype is one base distant, so this may be a read error. The V call is TRBV5-1, the J call TRBJ2-1, with a possible D match to TRBD1 (6 bases). The DNA end is more similar to TRBJ2-7, so the J call may be wrong. The V gene's germline CDR1 is SGHRS and CDR2 YFSETQ. CDR3 length equals 16 residues. The CDR3 bases are TGCGCCAGCAGCAGCGAGCCGGCTGTACGGGACAATGAGCAGTACTTC. Amino acids: CASSSEPAVRDNEQYF.

This clonotype has a count of ten or more. The rearrangement links TRBV10-2 to TRBJ2-1; maybe TRBD2 (5 bases). The CDR3 is 14 residues long. V was trimmed by 4 bases and J by 4 bases, leaving 11 bases between them. Germline CDR1 WSHSY, CDR2 SAAADI. The CDR3 is CASSGRADYNEQFF. CDR3 coding DNA: TGCGCCAGCAGTGGACGAGCGGATTACAATGAGCAGTTCTTC.

The table lists this clonotype with many counts. The chain combines TRBV24-1 with TRBJ2-5; D is unclear. The CDR3 is 14 residues long. Germline V CDR1 and CDR2: KGHDR, SFDVKD. V lost 4 bases and J 4 bases, leaving 12 bases between the germline ends. The chain's CDR3 is CATSDHLTIETQYF. The CDR3 DNA sequence: TGTGCCACCAGTGACCATTTAACTATAGAGACCCAGTACTTC.

The chain uses TRBV27 and TRBJ2-2; 10 bases are shared with TRBD2. Germline assignment: CDR1 MNHEY and CDR2 SMNVEV (reference sequence). V shed 5 bases and J 5 bases; nucleotides not matched to a gene: 14. The CDR3 sequence is 18 residues long. This CDR3 reads CASSLGPPSGSLTGELFF. For the CDR3, the DNA is TGTGCCAGCAGTCTGGGCCCTCCTAGCGGGAGCTTGACCGGGGAGCTGTTTTTT.

V gene TRBV5-1 combines with J gene TRBJ2-7; D perhaps matches TRBD2 (5 bases). V gave up 4 bases and J gave up 4 bases, with 12 bases separating them. Per the germline V gene, CDR1 is SGHRS and CDR2 is YFSETQ. This CDR3 has 13 amino acids. DNA of the CDR3: TGCGCCAGCAGCCGGTACGAGGGTTACGAGCAGTACTTC. Its translation: CASSRYEGYEQYF.

This clonotype has ten or more counts. The V call is TRBV3-1, the J call TRBJ2-5; D remains ambiguous. Trimming left V 0 bases short and J 4 bases short, with 6 bases between. Per the germline V gene, CDR1 is LGHDT and CDR2 is YNNKEL (reference sequence). CDR3 size: 13 residues. The CDR3 DNA sequence: TGTGCCAGCAGCCAAGAGAAGCCAGAGACCCAGTACTTC. As protein: CASSQEKPETQYF.

This clonotype was observed many times. V and J are TRBV3-1 and TRBJ2-1; D remains unclear. There are 13 residues in the CDR3. Trimming took off 1 base at V and 3 bases at J, with 4 bases between the two ends. CDR1 is LGHDT and CDR2 is YNNKEL in the germline V gene (reference sequence). CDR3 bases: TGTGCCAGCAGCCAAGTCGACTACAATGAGCAGTTCTTC. Translated: CASSQVDYNEQFF.

The table lists this clonotype with many counts. The chain carries TRBV12-3 or TRBV12-4 and TRBJ1-2; D not resolved. The CDR3 contains 12 residues. The V and J ends lost 9 bases and 1 base respectively, with 9 bases between them. The CDR3, as DNA: TGTGCCAGTACCGAGTTTAACTATGGCTACACCTTC. Amino acids: CASTEFNYGYTF.

This clonotype was recorded at least ten times. The chain is built from TRBV27 and TRBJ1-4; tentative D call: TRBD1 (5 bases). This CDR3 comprises 13 residues. V dropped 10 bases and J dropped 3 bases, with 12 bases sitting between them. Germline V gene data show CDR1 as MNHEY and CDR2 as SMNVEV (reference sequence). CDR3 sequence (DNA): TGTGCCACCCGTGACAGATCTAATGAAAAACTGTTTTTT. Translating gives CATRDRSNEKLFF.

This clonotype was observed at least ten times. V and J are TRBV27 and TRBJ2-1; 7 positions match TRBD2. The CDR3 has 15 residues. Looked up from germline, CDR1 is MNHEY and CDR2 is SMNVEV (reference sequence). With 6 bases clipped from V and 4 bases from J, the junction kept 9 bases outside the gene matches. CDR3 region: CASRPLGREYNEQFF. The CDR3 coding sequence is TGTGCCAGCAGGCCCCTTGGGAGGGAGTACAATGAGCAGTTCTTC.

This clonotype has ten or more counts. This chain links TRBV12-3 or TRBV12-4 with TRBJ2-5, with 11 positions matching TRBD1. This CDR3 is built from 15 residues. The V segment lost 4 bases and the J segment 4 bases; nucleotides outside the gene matches: 5. In DNA form, the CDR3 reads TGTGCCAGCAGTTCAGGACAGGGGGCTGTAGAGACCCAGTACTTC. Its translation: CASSSGQGAVETQYF.

This clonotype was detected many times. The chain links TRBV9 to TRBJ2-1, with TRBD2 as a possible D gene (6 bases). V was cut by 4 bases and J by 8 bases, with 22 bases left in between. The CDR3 length is 16 residues. Germline lookup yields CDR1 SGDLS and CDR2 YYNGEE. The CDR3 loop reads CASSSQPAGINDEQFF. CDR3 nucleotide sequence: TGTGCCAGCAGCTCCCAGCCAGCGGGTATTAACGATGAGCAGTTCTTC.

This clonotype was found many times. This chain connects TRBV6-4 to TRBJ2-3; D gene ambiguous. The CDR3 consists of 13 residues. V shed 2 bases and J shed 2 bases, with 5 bases lying between them. Germline V CDR1 and CDR2: MRHNA, SNTAGT. The chain's CDR3 is CASSDKNTDTQYF. CDR3 DNA sequence: TGTGCCAGCAGTGACAAAAACACAGATACGCAGTATTTT.

This clonotype showed up just a few times. The V and J genes are TRBV10-3 and TRBJ1-5, with D uncertain. V was cut by 3 bases and J by 2 bases, with 17 bases left in between. The CDR3 loop spans 17 amino acids. CDR1 is ENHRY, CDR2 SYGVKD, per germline. CDR3 sequence reads: CAISDGRLTVGNQPQHF. Here the CDR3 DNA reads TGTGCCATCAGTGATGGCCGTTTGACTGTGGGCAATCAGCCCCAGCATTTT.

The rearrangement uses TRBV5-1 and TRBJ2-1, with D tentatively TRBD2 (6 bases). The CDR3 runs 15 residues. Germline values: CDR1 SGHRS, CDR2 YFSETQ. Trimming took 4 bases from V and 7 from J, leaving 18 bases between them. CDR3 amino acids: CASSPGLTEQNEQFF. The CDR3, as DNA: TGCGCCAGCAGCCCGGGACTCACCGAGCAGAATGAGCAGTTCTTC. Together with reference TRBV5-1 and TRBJ2-1, the CDR3 gives the full variable domain: KAGVTQTPRYLIKTRGQQVTLSCSPISGHRSVSWYQQTPGQGLQFLFEYFSETQRNKGNFPGRFSGRQFSNSRSEMNVSTLELGDSALYLCASSPGLTEQNEQFFGPGTRLTVL.

This clonotype was seen more than once but under ten times. A read error is possible here, since a much larger clone lies one base away. The V and J genes are TRBV6-5 and TRBJ2-5; 8 bases map to TRBD1. Germline lookup yields CDR1 MNHEY and CDR2 SVGAGI. The CDR3 is 13 residues long. J gave up 11 bases and V 7 bases, and 12 bases lay outside the gene matches. CDR3 in amino acids: CASTGQGNNEQYF. The CDR3 DNA reads TGTGCCAGCACAGGACAGGGTAACAATGAGCAGTACTTC.

J is TRBJ2-7 and V is TRBV7-6; 7 bases fit TRBD1. The CDR3 totals 17 residues. CDR1 SGHVS and CDR2 FNYEAQ come from the germline V gene. V lost 4 bases to trimming and J lost 3 bases; unmatched junction nucleotides: 15. DNA for the CDR3: TGTGCCAGCAGCTCCTATCAGAGGACAGGAATGGGCTACGAGCAGTACTTC. Its protein is CASSSYQRTGMGYEQYF.

This clonotype appeared many times. The chain has TRBV4-1 and TRBJ2-1, with a possible D match to TRBD1 (5 bases). The CDR3 has 16 residues. CDR1 and CDR2 (germline): MGHRA, YSYEKL. V lost 3 bases and J lost 0, with 12 bases in between. Here the CDR3 DNA reads TGCGCCAGCAGCCACCCGACAGAGAGCTCCTACAATGAGCAGTTCTTC. It encodes CASSHPTESSYNEQFF.

This clonotype has ten or more counts. The chain is built from TRBV7-9 and TRBJ1-5, with TRBD1 matching 8 bases. V shed 5 bases and J 5 bases; nucleotides not matched to a gene: 8. Per the germline V gene, CDR1 is SEHNR and CDR2 is FQNEAQ (reference sequence). The CDR3 is made up of 15 amino acids. CDR3 nucleotide sequence: TGTGCCAGCAGCCAAGGGACAGGTCCTTATCAGCCCCAGCATTTT. Its protein product is CASSQGTGPYQPQHF.